This TCR beta chain was sequenced for a study of Graves' ophthalmopathy and Graves' hyperthyroidism. CAS ≥3, NOSPECS ≥4, moderate-to-severe activity and duration under 3 months marked donors with ophthalmopathy. RNA transcripts were the source from which TCR beta CDR3 regions were amplified. A first-round RT-PCR used HTBI primers, followed by a second-round multiplex PCR. MiXCR, run by TCRdb on the multiplex PCR reads, gives a single entry per CDR3 protein. The sample carries about 700,000 distinct CDR3 sequences, roughly 40% recorded once. This clonotype was seen a handful of times. CDR1 is ENHRY and CDR2 is SYGVKD in the germline V gene. The length of the CDR3 is 14 residues. V lost 10 bases, J lost 1 base, and 9 bases stayed unmatched.

The V gene is TRBV10-3, the J gene TRBJ1-2; 7 nucleotides match TRBD1. This TCR was recovered from an adult man with Graves' ophthalmopathy. Sequenced material: peripheral blood. CDR3: CASRIRDSNYGYTF. The CDR3, as DNA: TGTGCCAGCAGAATCCGGGACAGTAACTATGGCTACACCTTC.